Each of the 25 T cell receptor beta chains below was sequenced from the same sample in a study of cytomegalovirus exposure and HLA in healthy donors. Sequencing used immunoSEQ multiplex PCR; TCRdb keeps in-frame clones, though not all of them. The sample has 110,000 or so clones; about 88% are singletons. Input material: PBMCs. The receptors were gathered from a man aged 18 to 30 in good health and CMV-seropositive.

The chain couples TRBV7-2 to TRBJ2-3, with D possibly matching TRBD1 (6 bases). The CDR3 totals 17 residues. Deletions cut 4 bases from V and 4 bases from J, with 21 bases between. Germline CDR1 is SGHTA and CDR2 is FQGNSA. This chain's CDR3 is CASSSPLGALPADTQYF. The DNA of the CDR3 is TGTGCCAGCAGCTCCCCACTGGGGGCCCTACCGGCAGATACGCAGTATTTT.

The rearrangement joins TRBV30 to TRBJ1-1, with a tentative D call TRBD1 (6 bases). The CDR3 is 14 amino acids. Trimming stripped 3 bases from V and 0 bases from J, with 11 bases between. Germline V gives CDR1 GTSNPN, CDR2 SVGIG (reference sequence). The CDR3 reads CAWSAGQMNTEAFF. The CDR3 DNA reads as TGTGCCTGGAGCGCCGGACAGATGAACACTGAAGCTTTCTTT.

The rearrangement links TRBV19 to TRBJ1-5; 11 nucleotides match TRBD1. Per the germline V gene, CDR1 is LNHDA and CDR2 is SQIVND (reference sequence). The trim removed 5 bases at V and 6 bases at J, leaving 6 bases unmatched. This CDR3 comprises 15 residues. The CDR3 reads CASSPRTGGGQPQHF. The CDR3 DNA reads as TGTGCCAGTAGTCCCCGGACAGGGGGCGGTCAGCCCCAGCATTTT.

The chain recombines TRBV6-1 with TRBJ2-1; perhaps TRBD2 as D (7 bases). The CDR3 has 15 amino acids. The V gene lost 5 bases and the J gene lost 11 bases, with 22 bases spanning the gap. Germline CDR1 MNHNS, CDR2 SASEGT. The chain's CDR3 is CASSLVGGPDGQQFF. The CDR3 DNA reads as TGTGCCAGCAGTTTGGTCGGGGGGCCAGACGGCCAGCAGTTCTTC.

This clone occurred a few times. The chain joins TRBV2 to TRBJ2-7, with no clear D. V was clipped by 4 bases and J by 6 bases, with 10 bases between them. The CDR3 length is 12 residues. The V gene's germline CDR1 is SNHLY and CDR2 FYNNEI. The CDR3 spells CASSVDRSEQYF. CDR3 nucleotides: TGTGCCAGCAGTGTAGATAGGAGCGAGCAGTACTTC.

This chain joins TRBV5-8 and TRBJ2-3; D perhaps matches TRBD2 (6 bases). Germline loops: CDR1 SGHTS, CDR2 YDEGEE. Trimming removed 6 bases at V and 4 bases at J, with 12 bases between. The CDR3 spans 13 residues. The CDR3: CASTLGEADTQYF. CDR3 sequence (DNA): TGTGCCAGCACCCTCGGGGAGGCAGATACGCAGTATTTT.

The CDR3 region has the DNA TGTGCCAGCAACCGACAGGGATGGAATTCACCCCTCCACTTT. It translates to CASNRQGWNSPLHF. V usage is TRBV7-9 and J usage is TRBJ1-6, with 7 positions matching TRBD1. Germline-derived CDR1 and CDR2 are SEHNR and FQNEAQ (reference sequence). Unmatched junction bases numbered 7, after V lost 7 bases and J lost 7 bases. The CDR3 loop spans 14 amino acids. The whole variable domain, remainder taken from reference TRBV7-9 and TRBJ1-6, is DTGVSQNPRHKITKRGQNVTFRCDPISEHNRLYWYRQTLGQGPEFLTYFQNEAQLEKSRLLSDRFSAERPKGSFSTLEIQRTEQGDSAMYLCASNRQGWNSPLHFGNGTRLTVT.

The chain combines TRBV10-3 with TRBJ2-2; possibly TRBD1 for D (5 bases). Germline V gives CDR1 ENHRY, CDR2 SYGVKD. This CDR3 has 17 residues. The V and J ends lost 4 bases and 1 base respectively, with 16 bases between them. CDR3 in DNA: TGTGCCATCAGTGCCCTCAGGGTCGAGGTGAACACCGGGGAGCTGTTTTTT. It is translated as CAISALRVEVNTGELFF.

The rearrangement links TRBV7-8 to TRBJ2-7; 7 bases map to TRBD1. The junction had 10 bases not matched to a gene; V was cut back by 4 bases and J by 1 base. The CDR3 consists of 16 residues. In germline, CDR1 is SGHVS, CDR2 FQNEAQ. The CDR3 DNA sequence: TGTGCCAGCAGCTCACCGGGACAGCGATCGTCCTACGAGCAGTACTTC. Translating gives CASSSPGQRSSYEQYF.

This rearrangement joins TRBV4-3 to TRBJ1-5; D gene ambiguous. Germline values: CDR1 LGHNA, CDR2 YSLEER. V was trimmed by 4 bases and J by 5 bases, leaving 15 bases between them. This CDR3 region has 15 residues. In DNA form, the CDR3 reads TGCGCCAGCAGCCCCGCGTTGCTACTAGATCAGCCCCAGCATTTT. As protein: CASSPALLLDQPQHF.

V is TRBV27 and J is TRBJ2-5; 10 nucleotides match TRBD1. The germline CDR1 and CDR2 sequences are MNHEY and SMNVEV (reference sequence). The CDR3 length is 16 residues. The V and J ends lost 3 bases and 5 bases, in that order; junction bases with no gene match: 9. CDR3 residues: CASSFYPGQGVETQYF. The CDR3 DNA sequence: TGTGCCAGCAGTTTCTACCCCGGACAGGGGGTGGAGACCCAGTACTTC.

The chain recombines TRBV7-9 with TRBJ2-7; 8 bases are a match to TRBD1. The CDR3 contains 15 residues. Unmatched junction bases numbered 6, after V lost 4 bases and J lost 1 base. Germline loops: CDR1 SEHNR, CDR2 FQNEAQ (reference sequence). The CDR3 loop reads CASSSDRGLSYEQYF. DNA of the CDR3: TGTGCCAGCAGCTCCGACAGGGGCCTTTCCTACGAGCAGTACTTC.

The chain combines TRBV6-5 with TRBJ2-2; D is perhaps TRBD1 (6 bases). The CDR3 runs 13 residues. The V gene lost 11 bases and the J gene lost 1 base, with 11 bases spanning the gap. CDR1 is MNHEY and CDR2 is SVGAGI in the germline V gene. CDR3 bases: TGTGCCGATTCGACAGGGAACACCGGGGAGCTGTTTTTT. This sequence encodes CADSTGNTGELFF.

The rearrangement uses TRBV7-9 and TRBJ2-5; possible D gene TRBD2, 6 bases. Deletions cut 5 bases from V and 5 bases from J, with 18 bases between. Germline lookup yields CDR1 SEHNR and CDR2 FQNEAQ (reference sequence). The CDR3 covers 15 residues. CDR3 region: CASSQSPGLGETQYF. CDR3 in DNA: TGTGCCAGCAGCCAGTCACCGGGACTCGGGGAGACCCAGTACTTC.

V is TRBV19 and J is TRBJ1-1, with 7 bases matching TRBD1. After removal of 7 bases from V and 2 bases from J, the junction contained 4 bases not matched to a gene. Germline CDR1 is LNHDA and CDR2 is SQIVND (reference sequence). There are 13 residues in the CDR3. The CDR3 is CASMEGANTEAFF. The CDR3 DNA is TGTGCCAGTATGGAGGGGGCAAACACTGAAGCTTTCTTT.

The chain is built from TRBV28 and TRBJ1-1; D remains unclear. Germline CDR1 reads MDHEN; CDR2 reads SYDVKM. The CDR3 consists of 14 residues. V lost 6 bases and J 7 bases, leaving 18 bases between the germline ends. The CDR3 DNA is TGTGCCAGCAGACGCCCGGGTCTGGCCGATGAAGCTTTCTTT. It translates to CASRRPGLADEAFF.

The chain has TRBV7-2 and TRBJ2-2; no definite D call. Trimming pared 2 bases from V and 2 bases from J, leaving 6 bases between. The germline V gene has CDR1 SGHTA and CDR2 FQGNSA. The CDR3 totals 14 residues. The CDR3 sequence: CASSLIRNTGELFF. Here the CDR3 DNA reads TGTGCCAGCAGCTTAATTAGAAACACCGGGGAGCTGTTTTTT.

The chain uses TRBV19 and TRBJ2-5; D unclear. V lost 4 bases and J 8 bases, leaving 11 bases between the germline ends. This CDR3 contains 12 residues. Per the germline V gene, CDR1 is LNHDA and CDR2 is SQIVND (reference sequence). CDR3 region: CASSSDLETQYF. The CDR3 nucleotides read TGTGCCAGTAGTAGCGACTTGGAAACCCAGTACTTC.

The gene calls are TRBV28 and TRBJ1-3; TRBD1 matches at 8 bases. V gave up 4 bases and J gave up 7 bases; unmatched junction bases: 6. Germline V CDR1 and CDR2: MDHEN, SYDVKM. The CDR3 is made up of 14 amino acids. In DNA form, the CDR3 reads TGTGCCAGCAGTTCCGGACAGGGTAGGAACACCATATATTTT. This codes for CASSSGQGRNTIYF.

This clone was detected once. The chain uses TRBV4-3 and TRBJ2-7, with a tentative D call TRBD1 (5 bases). Trimming stripped 0 bases from V and 2 bases from J, with 20 bases between. Germline CDR1 is LGHNA and CDR2 is YSLEER. The CDR3 sequence is 18 residues long. CDR3 bases: TGCGCCAGCAGCCAAGAGGGGCCCTCAGAATACCTCACCTACGAGCAGTACTTC. Protein product: CASSQEGPSEYLTYEQYF.

This clone was detected a few times. The V call is TRBV4-1, the J call TRBJ1-1; D call uncertain. V was shortened by 9 bases and J by 5 bases, with 16 bases between the two germline ends. CDR1 and CDR2 (germline): MGHRA, YSYEKL. The CDR3 runs 13 residues. The CDR3 region is CASGLSPGTEAFF. Here the CDR3 DNA reads TGCGCCAGTGGTTTGAGCCCGGGTACTGAAGCTTTCTTT.

V gene TRBV19 combines with J gene TRBJ1-2; 10 bases are a match to TRBD1. This CDR3 comprises 15 residues. Losses at the gene ends were 3 bases for V and 7 bases for J; bases not matched to a gene: 8. Per the germline V gene, CDR1 is LNHDA and CDR2 is SQIVND (reference sequence). This CDR3 reads CASSIAGQGGIGYTF. As DNA, the CDR3 is TGTGCCAGTAGTATTGCCGGACAGGGGGGTATTGGCTACACCTTC.

The chain couples TRBV19 to TRBJ1-2; tentative D call: TRBD1 (5 bases). With 3 bases removed from V and 5 bases from J, the gap between germline ends came to 13 bases. This CDR3 is built from 14 residues. CDR1 and CDR2 from the germline V gene are LNHDA and SQIVND (reference sequence). As DNA, the CDR3 is TGTGCCAGTAGTATTATAGGGCAGGGATATGGCTACACCTTC. Translating it yields CASSIIGQGYGYTF.

In this sample, this clone turned up once. The chain joins TRBV21-1 to TRBJ2-7; TRBD1, the D gene given by the table, was not confirmed from the DNA. TRBV21-1 is a pseudogene locus. The CDR3 spans 14 residues. DNA of the CDR3: TGTGCCAGTAACTCCGGGACAGGCGTCTACGAGCAGTACTTC. Its translation: CASNSGTGVYEQYF.

The V call is TRBV7-2, the J call TRBJ2-2, with TRBD2 as a possible D gene (5 bases). The CDR3 spans 16 residues. The germline gives CDR1 SGHTA, CDR2 FQGNSA. V was cut by 2 bases and J by 0 bases, with 10 bases left in between. This CDR3 reads CASSLLGVANTGELFF. DNA for the CDR3: TGTGCCAGCAGCTTACTCGGGGTCGCGAACACCGGGGAGCTGTTTTTT.